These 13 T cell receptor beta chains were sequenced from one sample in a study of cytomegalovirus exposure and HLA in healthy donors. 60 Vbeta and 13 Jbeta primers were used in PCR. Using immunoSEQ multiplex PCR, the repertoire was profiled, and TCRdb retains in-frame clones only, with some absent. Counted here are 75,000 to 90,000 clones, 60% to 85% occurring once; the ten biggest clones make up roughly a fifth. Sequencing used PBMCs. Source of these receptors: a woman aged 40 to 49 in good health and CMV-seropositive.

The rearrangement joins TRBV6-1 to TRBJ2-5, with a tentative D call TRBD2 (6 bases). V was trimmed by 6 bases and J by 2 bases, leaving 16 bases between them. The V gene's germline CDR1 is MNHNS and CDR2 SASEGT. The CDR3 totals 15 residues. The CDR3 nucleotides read TGTGCCAGCAGCGCGGGCGGCGGACTACAAGAGACCCAGTACTTC. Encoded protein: CASSAGGGLQETQYF.

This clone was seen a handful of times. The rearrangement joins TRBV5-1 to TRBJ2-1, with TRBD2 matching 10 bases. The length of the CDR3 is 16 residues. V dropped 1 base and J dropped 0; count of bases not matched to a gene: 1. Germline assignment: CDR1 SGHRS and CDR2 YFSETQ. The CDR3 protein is CASSLPSGSSYNEQFF. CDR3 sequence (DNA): TGCGCCAGCAGCTTGCCTAGCGGGAGCTCCTACAATGAGCAGTTCTTC.

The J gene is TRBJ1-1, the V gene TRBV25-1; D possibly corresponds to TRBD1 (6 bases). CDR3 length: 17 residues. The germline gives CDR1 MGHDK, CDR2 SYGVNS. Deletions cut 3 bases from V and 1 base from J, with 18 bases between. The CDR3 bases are TGTGCCAGCAGTGACCCCATCGGGGGGCAGGGGAACACTGAAGCTTTCTTT. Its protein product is CASSDPIGGQGNTEAFF.

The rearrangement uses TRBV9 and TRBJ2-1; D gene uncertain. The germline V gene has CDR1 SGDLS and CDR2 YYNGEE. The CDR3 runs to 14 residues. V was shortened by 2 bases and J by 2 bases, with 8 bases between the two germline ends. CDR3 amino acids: CASSVGETYNEQFF. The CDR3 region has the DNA TGTGCCAGCAGCGTGGGCGAGACCTACAATGAGCAGTTCTTC.

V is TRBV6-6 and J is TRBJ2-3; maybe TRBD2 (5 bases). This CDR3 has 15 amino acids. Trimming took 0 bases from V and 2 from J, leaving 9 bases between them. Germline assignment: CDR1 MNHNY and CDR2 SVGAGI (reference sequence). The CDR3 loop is CASSYSGVHTDTQYF. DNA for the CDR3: TGTGCCAGCAGTTACTCCGGGGTACACACAGATACGCAGTATTTT.

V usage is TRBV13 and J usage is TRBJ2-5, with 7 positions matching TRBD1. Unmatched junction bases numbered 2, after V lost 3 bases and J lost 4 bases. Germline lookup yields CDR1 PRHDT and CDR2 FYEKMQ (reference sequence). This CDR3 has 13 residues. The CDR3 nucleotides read TGTGCCAGCAGCTTTAGGGGGCGAGAGACCCAGTACTTC. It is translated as CASSFRGRETQYF.

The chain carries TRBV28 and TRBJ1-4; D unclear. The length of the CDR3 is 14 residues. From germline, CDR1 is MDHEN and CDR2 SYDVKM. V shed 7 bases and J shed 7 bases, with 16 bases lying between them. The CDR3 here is CASMSGSKGEKLFF. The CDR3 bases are TGTGCCAGCATGTCAGGCAGCAAAGGTGAAAAACTGTTTTTT.

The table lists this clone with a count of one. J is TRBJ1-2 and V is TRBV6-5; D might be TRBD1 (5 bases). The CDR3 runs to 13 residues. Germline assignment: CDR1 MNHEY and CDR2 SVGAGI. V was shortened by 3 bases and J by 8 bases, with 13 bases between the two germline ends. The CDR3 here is CASSYLTGDGYTF. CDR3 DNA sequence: TGTGCCAGCAGTTATCTTACAGGAGACGGCTACACCTTC.

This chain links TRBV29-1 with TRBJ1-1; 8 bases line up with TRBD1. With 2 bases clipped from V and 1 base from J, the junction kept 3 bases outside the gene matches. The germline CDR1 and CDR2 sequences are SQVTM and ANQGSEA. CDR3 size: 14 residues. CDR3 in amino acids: CSVESDRGNTEAFF. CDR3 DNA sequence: TGCAGCGTTGAATCCGACAGGGGGAACACTGAAGCTTTCTTT. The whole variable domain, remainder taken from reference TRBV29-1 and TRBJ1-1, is SAVISQKPSRDICQRGTSLTIQCQVDSQVTMMFWYRQQPGQSLTLIATANQGSEATYESGFVIDKFPISRPNLTFSTLTVSNMSPEDSSIYLCSVESDRGNTEAFFGQGTRLTVV.

The CDR3 nucleotides are TGTGCCAGCTCAGGGACAGGGGGAGAGAACACTGAAGCTTTCTTT. It encodes CASSGTGGENTEAFF. This chain joins TRBV18 and TRBJ1-1; 11 bases are a match to TRBD1. Germline V gene sequence: CDR1 KGHSH, CDR2 LQKENI. The V gene end was trimmed by 5 bases and the J gene end by 1 base; junction bases not matched to a gene: 3. This CDR3 comprises 15 residues.

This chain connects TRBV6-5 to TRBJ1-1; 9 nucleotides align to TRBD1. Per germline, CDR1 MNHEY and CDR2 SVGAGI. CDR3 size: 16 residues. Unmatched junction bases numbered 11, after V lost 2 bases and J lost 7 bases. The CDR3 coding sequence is TGTGCCAGCAGTTACACGACAGGGGGTCTCAGGGGTGAAGCTTTCTTT. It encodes CASSYTTGGLRGEAFF.

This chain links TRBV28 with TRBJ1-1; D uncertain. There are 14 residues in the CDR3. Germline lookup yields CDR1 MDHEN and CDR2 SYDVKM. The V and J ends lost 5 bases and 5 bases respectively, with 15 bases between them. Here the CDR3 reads CASSPTGGWTEAFF. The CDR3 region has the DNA TGTGCCAGCAGTCCCACGGGTGGGTGGACTGAAGCTTTCTTT.

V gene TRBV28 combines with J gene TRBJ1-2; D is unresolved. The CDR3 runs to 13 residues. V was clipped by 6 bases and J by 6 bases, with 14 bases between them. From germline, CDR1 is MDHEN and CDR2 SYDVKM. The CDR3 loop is CASRYFASDGYTF. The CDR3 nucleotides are TGTGCCAGCAGGTATTTTGCCTCGGATGGCTACACCTTC.